The present T cell receptor beta chain was sequenced within a study of cytomegalovirus exposure and HLA in healthy donors. Overall study: In terms of ancestry, the Caucasian-associated cluster contained 75% to 90% of the roughly 400 genotyped donors.

General study results and limits: Follow-up analysis later connected one missense variant in DCLRE1C with trimming of TCR beta V- and J-genes.

Amplification used 60 Vbeta primers and 13 Jbeta primers. The protocol was immunoSEQ multiplex PCR, while the TCRdb copy is restricted to in-frame clones and leaves out a portion. The sample holds under 200,000 clones, 65% to 85% seen once. On this clone: Its target is unknown.

The sequencing input was PBMCs. The sequence was obtained from a woman aged 40 to 49 in good health and CMV-seropositive.

The CDR3 reads CASSFRGQPYNEQFF. In DNA, the CDR3 is TGTGCCAGCAGCTTCAGGGGGCAGCCCTACAATGAGCAGTTCTTC. The V call is TRBV7-3, the J call TRBJ2-1, with 8 bases fitting TRBD1. Germline values: CDR1 SGHTA, CDR2 FQGTGA. V was clipped by 3 bases and J by 2 bases; unmatched bases: 3. CDR3 length: 15 residues.